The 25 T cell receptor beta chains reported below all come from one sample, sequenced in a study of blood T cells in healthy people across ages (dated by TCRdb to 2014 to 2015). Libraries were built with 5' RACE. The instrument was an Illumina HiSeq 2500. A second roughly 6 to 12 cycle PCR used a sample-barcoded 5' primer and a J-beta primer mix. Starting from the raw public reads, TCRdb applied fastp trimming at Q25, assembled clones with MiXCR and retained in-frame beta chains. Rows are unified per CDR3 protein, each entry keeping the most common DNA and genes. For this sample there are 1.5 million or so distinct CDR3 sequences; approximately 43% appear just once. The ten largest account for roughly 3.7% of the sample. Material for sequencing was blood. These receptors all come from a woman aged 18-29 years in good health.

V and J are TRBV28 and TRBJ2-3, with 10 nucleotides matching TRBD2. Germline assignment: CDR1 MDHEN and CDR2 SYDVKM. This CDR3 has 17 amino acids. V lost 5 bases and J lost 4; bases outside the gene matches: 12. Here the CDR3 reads CASSTPGSGRASDTQYF. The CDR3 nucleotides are TGTGCCAGCAGTACTCCGGGGAGCGGGAGGGCCTCAGATACGCAGTATTTT.

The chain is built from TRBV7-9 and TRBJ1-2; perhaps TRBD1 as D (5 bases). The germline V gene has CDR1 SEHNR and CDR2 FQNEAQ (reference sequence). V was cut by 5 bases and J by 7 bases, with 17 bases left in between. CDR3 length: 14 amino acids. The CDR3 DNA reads TGTGCCAGCAGCGAATCCGGGACCCCCGGTGGCTACACCTTC. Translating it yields CASSESGTPGGYTF.

The CDR3 DNA follows: TGTGCCAGCAGTGATACAGGGGTCGTCCGGGAGCAGTACTTC. Translation gives CASSDTGVVREQYF. The V gene is TRBV25-1, the J gene TRBJ2-7; 7 positions agree with TRBD1. The length of the CDR3 is 14 residues. CDR1 is MGHDK and CDR2 is SYGVNS in the germline V gene. J lost 7 bases, V lost 3 bases, and 9 bases had no gene match.

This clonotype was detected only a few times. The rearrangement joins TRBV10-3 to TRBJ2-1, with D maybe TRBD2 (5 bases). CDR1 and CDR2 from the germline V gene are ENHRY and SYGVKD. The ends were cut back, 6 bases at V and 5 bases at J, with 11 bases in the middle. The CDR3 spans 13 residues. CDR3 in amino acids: CAIRETTDNEQFF. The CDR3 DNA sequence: TGTGCCATCAGGGAGACTACCGACAATGAGCAGTTCTTC.

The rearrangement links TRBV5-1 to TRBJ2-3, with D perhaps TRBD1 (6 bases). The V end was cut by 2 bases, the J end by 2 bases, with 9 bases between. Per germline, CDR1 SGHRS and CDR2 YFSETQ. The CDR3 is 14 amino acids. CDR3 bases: TGCGCCAGCAGCTTTCGGACAGCCACAGATACGCAGTATTTT. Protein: CASSFRTATDTQYF. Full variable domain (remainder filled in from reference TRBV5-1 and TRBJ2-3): KAGVTQTPRYLIKTRGQQVTLSCSPISGHRSVSWYQQTPGQGLQFLFEYFSETQRNKGNFPGRFSGRQFSNSRSEMNVSTLELGDSALYLCASSFRTATDTQYFGPGTRLTVL.

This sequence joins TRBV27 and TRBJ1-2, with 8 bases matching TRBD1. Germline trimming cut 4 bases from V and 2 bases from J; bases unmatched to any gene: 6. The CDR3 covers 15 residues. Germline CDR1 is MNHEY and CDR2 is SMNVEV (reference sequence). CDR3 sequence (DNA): TGTGCCAGCAGTTCGCAGGGGGCAGGAAACTATGGCTACACCTTC. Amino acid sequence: CASSSQGAGNYGYTF.

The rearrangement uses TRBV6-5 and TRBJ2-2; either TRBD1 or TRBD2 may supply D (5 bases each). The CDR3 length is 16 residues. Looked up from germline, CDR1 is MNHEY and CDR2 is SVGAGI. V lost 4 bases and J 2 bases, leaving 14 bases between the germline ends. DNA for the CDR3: TGTGCCAGCAGTTTCTCTGAGAGGGGTAACACCGGGGAGCTGTTTTTT. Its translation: CASSFSERGNTGELFF.

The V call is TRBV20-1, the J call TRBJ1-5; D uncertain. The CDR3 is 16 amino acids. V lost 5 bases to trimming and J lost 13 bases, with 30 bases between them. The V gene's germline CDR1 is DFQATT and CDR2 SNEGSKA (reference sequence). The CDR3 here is CSAPSKRAGSTDTQHF. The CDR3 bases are TGCAGTGCTCCATCGAAAAGAGCGGGGAGCACAGATACGCAGCATTTT.

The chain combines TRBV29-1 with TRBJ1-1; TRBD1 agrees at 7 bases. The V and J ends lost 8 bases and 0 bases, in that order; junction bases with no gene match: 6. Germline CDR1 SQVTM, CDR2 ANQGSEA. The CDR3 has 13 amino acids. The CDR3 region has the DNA TGCAGCTCGGGGGACAGATTGAACACTGAAGCTTTCTTT. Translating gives CSSGDRLNTEAFF.

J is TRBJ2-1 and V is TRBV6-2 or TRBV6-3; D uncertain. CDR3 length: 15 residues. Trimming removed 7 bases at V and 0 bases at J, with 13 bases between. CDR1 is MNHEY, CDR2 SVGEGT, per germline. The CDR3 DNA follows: TGTGCCAGCACGATGGGCCTGAGCTCCTACAATGAGCAGTTCTTC. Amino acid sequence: CASTMGLSSYNEQFF.

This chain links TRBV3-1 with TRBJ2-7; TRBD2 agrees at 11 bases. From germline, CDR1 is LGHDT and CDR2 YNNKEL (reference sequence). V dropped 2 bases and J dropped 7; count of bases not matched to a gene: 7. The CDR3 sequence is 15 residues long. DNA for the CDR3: TGTGCCAGCAGCCAACGACTAGCGGGATACGATGAGCAGTACTTC. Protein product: CASSQRLAGYDEQYF.

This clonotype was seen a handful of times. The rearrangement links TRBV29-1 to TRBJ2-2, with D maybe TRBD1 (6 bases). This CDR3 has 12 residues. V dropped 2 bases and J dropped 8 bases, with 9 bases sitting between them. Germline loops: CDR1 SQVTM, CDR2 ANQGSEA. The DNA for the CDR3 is TGCAGCGTTGAAACAGGGCCGGGGGAGCTGTTTTTT. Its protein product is CSVETGPGELFF.

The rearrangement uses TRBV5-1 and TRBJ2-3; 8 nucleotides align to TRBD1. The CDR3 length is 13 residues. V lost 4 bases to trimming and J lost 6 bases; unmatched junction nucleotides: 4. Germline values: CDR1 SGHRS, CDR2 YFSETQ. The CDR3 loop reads CASSIGQGDTQYF. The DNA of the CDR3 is TGCGCCAGCAGCATAGGACAGGGCGATACGCAGTATTTT.

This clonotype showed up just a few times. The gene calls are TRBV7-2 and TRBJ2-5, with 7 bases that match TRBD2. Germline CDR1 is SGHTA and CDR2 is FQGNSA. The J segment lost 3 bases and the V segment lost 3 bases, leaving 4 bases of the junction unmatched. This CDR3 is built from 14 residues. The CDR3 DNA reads TGTGCCAGCAGCTTCATCCTAGCGGAAGAGACCCAGTACTTC. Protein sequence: CASSFILAEETQYF.

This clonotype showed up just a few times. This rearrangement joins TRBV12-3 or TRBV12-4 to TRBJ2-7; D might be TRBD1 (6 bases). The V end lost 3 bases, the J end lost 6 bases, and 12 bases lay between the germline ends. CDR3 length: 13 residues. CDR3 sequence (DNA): TGTGCCAGCAGTTTTGGCTGGGGGCTCGAGCAGTACTTC. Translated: CASSFGWGLEQYF.

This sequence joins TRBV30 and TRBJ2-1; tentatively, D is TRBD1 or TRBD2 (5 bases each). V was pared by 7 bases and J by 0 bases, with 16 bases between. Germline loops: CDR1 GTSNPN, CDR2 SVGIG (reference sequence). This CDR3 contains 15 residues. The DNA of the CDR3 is TGTGCCTCAACCGGGACGTCGAGCTCCTACAATGAGCAGTTCTTC. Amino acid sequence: CASTGTSSSYNEQFF. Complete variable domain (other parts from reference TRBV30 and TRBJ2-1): SQTIHQWPATLVQPVGSPLSLECTVEGTSNPNLYWYRQAAGRGLQLLFYSVGIGQISSEVPQNLSASRPQDRQFILSSKKLLLSDSGFYLCASTGTSSSYNEQFFGPGTRLTVL.

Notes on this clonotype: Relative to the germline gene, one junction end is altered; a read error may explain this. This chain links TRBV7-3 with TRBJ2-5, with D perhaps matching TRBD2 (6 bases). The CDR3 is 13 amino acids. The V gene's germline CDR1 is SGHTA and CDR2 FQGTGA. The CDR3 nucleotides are TGTGCCAGCAGCTTAATGACTAGAGAGACCCTGTACTTC. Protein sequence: CASSLMTRETLYF.

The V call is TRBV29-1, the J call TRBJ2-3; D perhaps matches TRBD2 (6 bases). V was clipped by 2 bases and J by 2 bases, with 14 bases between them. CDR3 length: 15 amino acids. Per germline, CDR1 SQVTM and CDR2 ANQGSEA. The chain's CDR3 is CSVELIAENTDTQYF. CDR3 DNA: TGCAGCGTTGAATTGATAGCGGAGAACACAGATACGCAGTATTTT.

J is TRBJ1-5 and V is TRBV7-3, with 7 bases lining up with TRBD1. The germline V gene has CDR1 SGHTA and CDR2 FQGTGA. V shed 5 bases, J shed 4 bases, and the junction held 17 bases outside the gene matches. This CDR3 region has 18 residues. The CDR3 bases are TGTGCCAGCAGCCACCCGGTGGGACAGCTCTATAGTAATCAGCCCCAGCATTTT. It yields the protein CASSHPVGQLYSNQPQHF.

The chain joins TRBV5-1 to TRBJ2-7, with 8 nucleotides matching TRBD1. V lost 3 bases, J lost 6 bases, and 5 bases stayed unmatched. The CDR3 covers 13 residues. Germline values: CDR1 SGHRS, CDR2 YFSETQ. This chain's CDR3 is CASSWTGSAEQYF. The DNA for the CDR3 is TGCGCCAGCAGCTGGACAGGGTCGGCCGAGCAGTACTTC.

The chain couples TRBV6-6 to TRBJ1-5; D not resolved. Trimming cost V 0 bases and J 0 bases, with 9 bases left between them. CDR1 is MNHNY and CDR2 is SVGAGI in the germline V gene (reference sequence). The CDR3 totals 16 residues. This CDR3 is CASSYSGGYSNQPQHF. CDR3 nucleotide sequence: TGTGCCAGCAGTTACTCCGGAGGTTATAGCAATCAGCCCCAGCATTTT.

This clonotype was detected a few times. CDR3 region: CASSLMLGLVYEQYF. DNA for the CDR3: TGTGCCAGCAGCTTAATGTTGGGGTTAGTGTATGAGCAGTACTTC. The chain recombines TRBV7-8 with TRBJ2-5; D uncertain. V was pared by 2 bases and J by 11 bases, with 21 bases between. Per germline, CDR1 SGHVS and CDR2 FQNEAQ. The CDR3 totals 15 residues.

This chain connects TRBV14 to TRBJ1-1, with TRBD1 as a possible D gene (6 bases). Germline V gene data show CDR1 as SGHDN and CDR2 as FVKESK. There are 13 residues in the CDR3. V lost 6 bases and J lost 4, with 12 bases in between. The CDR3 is CASSHQGPTEAFF. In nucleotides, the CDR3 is TGTGCCAGCAGTCACCAGGGGCCCACTGAAGCTTTCTTT.

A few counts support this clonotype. The CDR3 DNA is TGTGCCAGCAGCTTAGTCGGCCTGAACACCGGGGAGCTGTTTTTT. Encoded protein: CASSLVGLNTGELFF. The rearrangement uses TRBV7-2 and TRBJ2-2; D remains unclear. Germline loops: CDR1 SGHTA, CDR2 FQGNSA. This CDR3 is 15 amino acids long. Trimming took off 1 base at V and 1 base at J, with 7 bases between the two ends.

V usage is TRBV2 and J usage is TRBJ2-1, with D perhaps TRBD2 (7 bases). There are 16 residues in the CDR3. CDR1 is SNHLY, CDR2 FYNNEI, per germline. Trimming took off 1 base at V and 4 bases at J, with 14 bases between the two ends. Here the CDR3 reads CASSEGLGGAYNEQFF. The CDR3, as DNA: TGTGCCAGCAGTGAAGGTCTAGGGGGGGCTTACAATGAGCAGTTCTTC.